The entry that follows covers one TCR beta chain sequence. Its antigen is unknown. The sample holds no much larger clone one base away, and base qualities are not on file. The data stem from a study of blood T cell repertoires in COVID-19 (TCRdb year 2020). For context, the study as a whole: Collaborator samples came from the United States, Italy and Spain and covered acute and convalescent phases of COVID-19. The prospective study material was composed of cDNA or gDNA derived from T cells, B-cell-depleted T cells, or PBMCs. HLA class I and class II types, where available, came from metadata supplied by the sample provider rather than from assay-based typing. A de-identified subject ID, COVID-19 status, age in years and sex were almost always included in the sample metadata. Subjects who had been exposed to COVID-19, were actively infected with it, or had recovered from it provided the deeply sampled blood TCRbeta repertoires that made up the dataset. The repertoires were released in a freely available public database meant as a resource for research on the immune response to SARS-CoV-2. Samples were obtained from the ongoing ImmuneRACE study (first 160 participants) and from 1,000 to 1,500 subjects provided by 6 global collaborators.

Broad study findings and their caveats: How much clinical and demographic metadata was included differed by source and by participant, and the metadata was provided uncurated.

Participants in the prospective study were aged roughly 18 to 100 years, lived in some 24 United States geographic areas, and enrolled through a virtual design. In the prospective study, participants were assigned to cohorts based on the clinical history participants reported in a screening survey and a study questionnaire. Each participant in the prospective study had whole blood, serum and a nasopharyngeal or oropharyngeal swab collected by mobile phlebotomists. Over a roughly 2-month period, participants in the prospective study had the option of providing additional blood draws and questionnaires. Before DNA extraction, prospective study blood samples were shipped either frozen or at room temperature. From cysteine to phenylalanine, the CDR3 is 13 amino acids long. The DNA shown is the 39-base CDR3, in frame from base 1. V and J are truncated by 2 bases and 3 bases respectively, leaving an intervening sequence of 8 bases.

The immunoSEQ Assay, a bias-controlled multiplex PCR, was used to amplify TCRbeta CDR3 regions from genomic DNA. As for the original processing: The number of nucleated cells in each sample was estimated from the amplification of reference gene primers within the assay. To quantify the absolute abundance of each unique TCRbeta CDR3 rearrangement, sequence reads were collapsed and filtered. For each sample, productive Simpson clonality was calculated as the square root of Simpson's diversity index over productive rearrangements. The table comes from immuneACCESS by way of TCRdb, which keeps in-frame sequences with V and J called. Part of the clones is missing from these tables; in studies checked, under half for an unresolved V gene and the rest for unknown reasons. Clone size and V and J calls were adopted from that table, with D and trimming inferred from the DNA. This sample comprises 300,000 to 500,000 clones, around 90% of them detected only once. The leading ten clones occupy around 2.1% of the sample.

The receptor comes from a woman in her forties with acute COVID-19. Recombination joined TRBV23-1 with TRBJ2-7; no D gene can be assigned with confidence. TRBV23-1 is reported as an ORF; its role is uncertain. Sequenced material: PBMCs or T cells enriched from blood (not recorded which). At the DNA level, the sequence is TGCGCCAGCAGTCAAGGGCTGCGCTACGAGCAGTACTTC. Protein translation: CASSQGLRYEQYF.